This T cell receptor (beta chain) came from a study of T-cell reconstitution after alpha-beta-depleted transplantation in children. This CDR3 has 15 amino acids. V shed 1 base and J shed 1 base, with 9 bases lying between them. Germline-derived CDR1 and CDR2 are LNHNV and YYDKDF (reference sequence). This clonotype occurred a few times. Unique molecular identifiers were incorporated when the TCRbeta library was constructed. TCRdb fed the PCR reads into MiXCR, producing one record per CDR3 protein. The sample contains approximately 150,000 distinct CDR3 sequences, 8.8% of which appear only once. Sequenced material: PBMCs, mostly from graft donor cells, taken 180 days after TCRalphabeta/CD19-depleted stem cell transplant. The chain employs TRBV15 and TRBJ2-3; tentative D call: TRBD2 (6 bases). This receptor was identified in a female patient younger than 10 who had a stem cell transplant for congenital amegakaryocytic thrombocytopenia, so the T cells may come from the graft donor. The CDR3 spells CATSRVAVGTDTQYF. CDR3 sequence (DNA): TGTGCCACCAGCAGAGTAGCGGTTGGCACAGATACGCAGTATTTT.